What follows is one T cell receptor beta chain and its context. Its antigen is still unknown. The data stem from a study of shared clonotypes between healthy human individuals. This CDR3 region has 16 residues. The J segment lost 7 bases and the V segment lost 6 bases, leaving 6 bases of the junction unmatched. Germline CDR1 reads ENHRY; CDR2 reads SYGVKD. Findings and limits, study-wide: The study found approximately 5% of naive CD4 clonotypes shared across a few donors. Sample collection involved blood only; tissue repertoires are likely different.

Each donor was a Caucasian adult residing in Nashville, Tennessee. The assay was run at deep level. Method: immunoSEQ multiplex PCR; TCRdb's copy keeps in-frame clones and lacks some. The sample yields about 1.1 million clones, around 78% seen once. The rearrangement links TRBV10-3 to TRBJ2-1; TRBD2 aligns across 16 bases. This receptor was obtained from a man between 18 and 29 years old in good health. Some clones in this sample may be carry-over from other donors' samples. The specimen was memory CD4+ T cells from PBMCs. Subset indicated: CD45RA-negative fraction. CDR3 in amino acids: CAISPGTSGRVNEQFF. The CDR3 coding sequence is TGTGCCATCAGCCCCGGGACTAGCGGGAGGGTTAATGAGCAGTTCTTC.